This is a list of T cell receptor beta chains from one sample in a study of Ad26.COV2.S vaccination and SARS-CoV-2 variants. Profiling relied on immunoSEQ multiplex PCR, and the TCRdb table lists in-frame clones only, not all of them. The repertoire consists of about 680,000 clones, with roughly nine tenths occurring once and the leading ten covering over 1.3%. This specimen was peripheral blood, taken in a trial of Ad26.COV2.S vaccine versus placebo. All receptors derive from a person aged 18-60 years who received the Ad26.COV2.S COVID-19 vaccine or a placebo. The CDR3 runs from the conserved cysteine through the conserved F or W. Each record gives: D gene, V gene, clone size, J gene, CDR3 DNA, CDR3 protein. D genes are given only for firm matches. For some rows the clone size is stated as once, few or many, or as a class when expanded; others skip it.

D: TRBD1
V: TRBV5-1
size: -
J: TRBJ1-1
DNA: TGCGCCAGCAGCTTGGTTTCAACAGGGGGCACTGAAGCTTTCTTT
CDR3: CASSLVSTGGTEAFF

D: -
V: TRBV27
size: -
J: TRBJ2-6
DNA: TGTGCCAGCAGTCCCAATGGCGTCTCTGGGGCCAACGTCCTGACTTTC
CDR3: CASSPNGVSGANVLTF

D: TRBD1
V: TRBV4-1
size: -
J: TRBJ2-5
DNA: TGCGCCAGCAGCCTGACAGGGTGGGAGACCCAGTACTTC
CDR3: CASSLTGWETQYF

D: -
V: TRBV21-1
size: -
J: TRBJ1-5
DNA: TGTGCCAGCAGGGGGACAGGCCAGCCCCAGCATTTT
CDR3: CASRGTGQPQHF

D: TRBD1
V: TRBV19
size: -
J: TRBJ1-4
DNA: TGTGCCAGTAGTATCCCCGGACAGGCAAAACTGTTTTTT
CDR3: CASSIPGQAKLFF

D: -
V: TRBV15
size: -
J: TRBJ1-5
DNA: TGTGCCACCAGCAGAGATAATCAGCCCCAGCATTTT
CDR3: CATSRDNQPQHF

D: -
V: TRBV7-2
size: -
J: TRBJ2-5
DNA: TGTGCCAGCAGCTTAGTACAGTCGACCCAGTACTTC
CDR3: CASSLVQSTQYF

D: -
V: TRBV5-1
size: -
J: TRBJ2-5
DNA: TGCGCCAGCAGCACGGGCCAAGGAACGACCCAGTACTTC
CDR3: CASSTGQGTTQYF

D: -
V: TRBV12-3/TRBV12-4
size: -
J: TRBJ1-4
DNA: TGTGCCAGCAGTTTGAACAATAATGAAAAACTGTTTTTT
CDR3: CASSLNNNEKLFF

D: TRBD1
V: TRBV4-3
size: -
J: TRBJ1-2
DNA: TGCGCCAGCAGCCAAGTAGGAGGGGGCGGCTACACCTTC
CDR3: CASSQVGGGGYTF

D: -
V: TRBV10-1
size: once
J: TRBJ1-2
DNA: TGCGCCAGCAGTGAGGGGGGCTTCAACTATGGCTACACCTTC
CDR3: CASSEGGFNYGYTF

D: TRBD1
V: TRBV3-1/TRBV3-2
size: -
J: TRBJ2-1
DNA: TGTGCCAGCAGCCGAGGGACAGGGATCGGGAGCAATGAGCAGTTCTTC
CDR3: CASSRGTGIGSNEQFF

D: -
V: TRBV7-9
size: -
J: TRBJ2-5
DNA: TGTGCCAGCAGCTTGGACGGTAGCGGCCCAGGGACCCAGTACTTC
CDR3: CASSLDGSGPGTQYF

D: -
V: TRBV3-1/TRBV3-2
size: -
J: TRBJ1-5
DNA: TGTGCCAGCAGCCAAGGCGGTAATAGCAATCAGCCCCAGCATTTT
CDR3: CASSQGGNSNQPQHF

D: -
V: TRBV6-5
size: -
J: TRBJ2-7
DNA: TGTGCCAGCAGTTACTCGAGTTTACGGGCGGCGTACGAGCAGTACTTC
CDR3: CASSYSSLRAAYEQYF

D: -
V: TRBV2
size: -
J: TRBJ1-4
DNA: TGTGCCACTAAAAGGGCAGCAACTAATGAAAAACTGTTTTTT
CDR3: CATKRAATNEKLFF